The source of this TCR beta chain is a study of response to subunit inactivated influenza vaccine. TCRdb redid the calling of the RT-PCR reads with MiXCR, one entry per CDR3 protein. The table records over 800,000 distinct CDR3 sequences, 21% of them present only once. This clonotype was detected a few times. This TCR was recovered from a man between 50 and 59 years old who received an inactivated influenza vaccine. This material consisted of PBMCs from blood, taken more than 4 days after vaccination.

CDR3: CSAGTELQETQYF. The CDR3 DNA follows: TGCAGTGCCGGGACAGAACTCCAAGAGACCCAGTACTTC. The rearrangement joins TRBV20-1 to TRBJ2-5; TRBD1 aligns across 7 bases. Losses at the gene ends were 6 bases for V and 1 base for J; bases not matched to a gene: 5. In germline, CDR1 is DFQATT, CDR2 SNEGSKA (reference sequence). CDR3 length: 13 residues.